This T cell receptor (beta chain) was recorded in a study of cytomegalovirus exposure and HLA in healthy donors. Trimming cost V 5 bases and J 3 bases, with 12 bases left between them. CDR1 and CDR2 (germline): SGHAT, FQNNGV. The CDR3 length is 14 residues. All donors participated as healthy donors of bone marrow. Study outcomes and limitations: Follow-up analysis seemed to connect common viral pathogens with several of the most significant clusters identified. Per a later analysis, HLA-associated TCR beta chains showed more clonal expansion than other, equally common TCR beta chains.

Regarding this clone: Antigen unknown.

PCR involved 60 Vbeta and 13 Jbeta primers. Profiling relied on immunoSEQ multiplex PCR, and the TCRdb table lists in-frame clones only, not all of them. The sample has 150,000 or so clones; 80% are singletons. This chain links TRBV11-2 with TRBJ2-3; a possible D gene is TRBD1 (6 bases). The receptor comes from a man between 50 and 59 years old in good health and CMV-seronegative. Sequencing was carried out using PBMCs. The CDR3 DNA reads as TGTGCCAGCAGCCGGGACATTGTGACAGATACGCAGTATTTT. The encoded protein is CASSRDIVTDTQYF.